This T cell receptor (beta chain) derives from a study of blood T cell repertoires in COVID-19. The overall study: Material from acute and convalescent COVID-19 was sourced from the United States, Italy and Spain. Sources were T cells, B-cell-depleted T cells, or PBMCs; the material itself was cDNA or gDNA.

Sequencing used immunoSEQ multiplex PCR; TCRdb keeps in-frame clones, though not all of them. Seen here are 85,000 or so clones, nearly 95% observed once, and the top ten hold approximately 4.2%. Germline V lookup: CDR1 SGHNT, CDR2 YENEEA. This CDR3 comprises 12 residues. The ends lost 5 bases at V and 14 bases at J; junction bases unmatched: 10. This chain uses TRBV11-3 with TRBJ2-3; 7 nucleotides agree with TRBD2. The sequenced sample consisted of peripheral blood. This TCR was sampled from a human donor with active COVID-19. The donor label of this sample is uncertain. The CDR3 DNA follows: TGTGCCAGCAGCCTGGGGGGGAAGGCACTGTATTTT. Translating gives CASSLGGKALYF.